This T cell receptor beta chain appears in the sequencing data of a study of cytomegalovirus exposure and HLA in healthy donors. Study outcomes and limitations: Beyond CMV serostatus, there was no information to go on about immune exposure.

It was with 60 Vbeta and 13 Jbeta primers that the PCR ran. In the authors' methods: The count from a later analysis was tens of millions of unique TCR beta chains, some 11 million of them shared. Produced via immunoSEQ multiplex PCR; TCRdb's table is partial and in-frame only. Clonal size and the V and J genes are those of that table, whereas D and trimming came from the DNA. The sample carries 150,000 to 200,000 clones, about three quarters recorded once. On this clone: What it binds is unknown.

Whereas donors were nominally healthy upon sampling, unrecorded immune exposures were probable. Sequenced input: PBMCs. The receptor was isolated from a woman aged 40 to 50 in good health and CMV-seronegative.

This CDR3 is CASHTSSGSKTDTQYF. CDR3 nucleotides: TGTGCCAGCCATACCTCTAGCGGGAGTAAAACAGATACGCAGTATTTT. The chain links TRBV7-2 to TRBJ2-3, with 10 bases fitting TRBD2. Trimming took 8 bases from V and 3 from J; bases not matched to a gene: 11. The CDR3 is made up of 16 amino acids. Germline CDR1 reads SGHTA; CDR2 reads FQGNSA. The full variable domain, its missing parts supplied by reference TRBV7-2 and TRBJ2-3, is GAGVSQSPSNKVTEKGKDVELRCDPISGHTALYWYRQSLGQGLEFLIYFQGNSAPDKSGLPSDRFSAERTGGSVSTLTIQRTQQEDSAVYLCASHTSSGSKTDTQYFGPGTRLTVL.